One sample yielded the 14 T cell receptor beta chains listed below, sequenced in a study of beta chain features in type 1 diabetes. Findings and caveats of the study: Shortening of TCRB CDR3s, moderate but significant, appeared in all four CD4+ subsets of Type 1 diabetes patients.

These receptors are not linked to any known antigen. What was sequenced were expressed TCRB transcripts, since all of the isolated RNA had been reverse transcribed. Clones were read by immunoSEQ multiplex PCR, and TCRdb kept only the in-frame ones, dropping some. The data hold some 350,000 clones, with roughly 9.8% observed a single time. The sequencing sample was made of central memory CD4+ T cells from blood. The receptors stem from a man aged 25 to 45 with type 1 diabetes.

V and J are TRBV18 and TRBJ2-1; 16 bases are shared with TRBD2. J lost 5 bases, V lost 5 bases, and 3 bases had no gene match. This CDR3 comprises 16 residues. Germline CDR1 is KGHSH and CDR2 is LQKENI. DNA of the CDR3: TGTGCCAGCTCAGGGACTAGCGGGAGGGCCGACAATGAGCAGTTCTTC. Its translation is CASSGTSGRADNEQFF.

The chain has TRBV9 and TRBJ1-1, with D possibly TRBD1 on 5 matching bases. Germline lookup yields CDR1 SGDLS and CDR2 YYNGEE. The ends were cut back, 3 bases at V and 3 bases at J, with 9 bases in the middle. The CDR3 has 13 residues. CDR3 nucleotide sequence: TGTGCCAGCAGCGCCCGCAGGGACACTGAAGCTTTCTTT. It is translated as CASSARRDTEAFF.

This clone was observed a handful of times. This chain joins TRBV5-6 and TRBJ2-2; maybe TRBD1 (5 bases). The CDR3 sequence is 14 residues long. Germline CDR1 SGHDT, CDR2 YYEEEE. V lost 4 bases to trimming and J lost 1 base, with 8 bases between them. CDR3 sequence reads: CASSLTVNTGELFF. CDR3 DNA: TGTGCCAGCAGCCTGACAGTGAACACCGGGGAGCTGTTTTTT. Full variable domain (rest looked up from reference TRBV5-6 and TRBJ2-2): DAGVTQSPTHLIKTRGQQVTLRCSPKSGHDTVSWYQQALGQGPQFIFQYYEEEERQRGNFPDRFSGHQFPNYSSELNVNALLLGDSALYLCASSLTVNTGELFFGEGSRLTVL.

In this sample, this clone turned up a few times. J is TRBJ1-2 and V is TRBV5-6, with a tentative D call TRBD1 (6 bases). Germline values: CDR1 SGHDT, CDR2 YYEEEE. V dropped 0 bases and J dropped 3 bases, with 15 bases sitting between them. This CDR3 has 16 residues. The DNA of the CDR3 is TGTGCCAGCAGCTTGGTGGGGGCCATCACGGACTATGGCTACACCTTC. Translated, it gives CASSLVGAITDYGYTF.

Ten or more counts support this clone. V and J are TRBV28 and TRBJ1-1; D perhaps matches TRBD1 (5 bases). From germline, CDR1 is MDHEN and CDR2 SYDVKM. CDR3 length: 15 residues. Trimming removed 8 bases at V and 1 base at J, with 17 bases between. The CDR3 nucleotides read TGTGCCAGCCGAGGTGGGGCAGGGCGGAACACTGAAGCTTTCTTT. The encoded protein is CASRGGAGRNTEAFF.

The chain employs TRBV5-6 and TRBJ2-3; D gene uncertain. Germline V CDR1 and CDR2: SGHDT, YYEEEE. The CDR3 is 12 residues long. With 5 bases removed from V and 9 bases from J, the gap between germline ends came to 13 bases. The CDR3 reads CASSQNSRTQYF. The CDR3 bases are TGTGCCAGCAGTCAGAACTCCCGAACGCAGTATTTT.

This clone was seen a few times. The gene calls are TRBV7-2 and TRBJ2-7, with a tentative D call TRBD2 (6 bases). CDR3 length: 16 amino acids. Between the trimmed V and J ends, which lost 4 bases and 4 bases, there was a span of 20 bases. Germline V lookup: CDR1 SGHTA, CDR2 FQGNSA. The CDR3 DNA follows: TGTGCCAGCAGCTCCTTAGGACGGGCGGGAAGTTACGAGCAGTACTTC. This sequence encodes CASSSLGRAGSYEQYF.

The V gene is TRBV30, the J gene TRBJ1-1; the D is unclear. V lost 0 bases, J lost 1 base, and 15 bases lay in between. The CDR3 length is 16 residues. CDR1 and CDR2 (germline): GTSNPN, SVGIG (reference sequence). CDR3 sequence: CAWSVVGIGPNTEAFF. The DNA for the CDR3 is TGTGCCTGGAGTGTAGTTGGGATTGGGCCGAACACTGAAGCTTTCTTT.

This clone appeared a few times. The chain joins TRBV5-1 to TRBJ2-2; D may correspond to TRBD1 or TRBD2 (5 bases each). The CDR3 is 17 residues long. Per germline, CDR1 SGHRS and CDR2 YFSETQ. V was clipped by 0 bases and J by 1 base, with 13 bases between them. CDR3 sequence: CASSLEVARGNTGELFF. The CDR3 coding sequence is TGCGCCAGCAGCTTGGAGGTAGCGAGGGGGAACACCGGGGAGCTGTTTTTT.

This clone was seen at least ten times. This chain uses TRBV5-4 with TRBJ2-7, with no clear D. Trimming cost V 0 bases and J 5 bases, with 9 bases left between them. The CDR3 sequence is 13 residues long. Germline-derived CDR1 and CDR2 are SGHNT and YYREEE (reference sequence). CDR3 protein: CASSLAGKNEQYF. The CDR3 DNA follows: TGTGCCAGCAGCTTGGCGGGTAAGAACGAGCAGTACTTC.

This clone has just a few counts. Additional DNA sequences in this sample encode the identical CDR3. This sequence joins TRBV18 and TRBJ1-1; no firm D call. The V end lost 0 bases, the J end lost 3 bases, and 11 bases lay between the germline ends. This CDR3 has 15 residues. Germline loops: CDR1 KGHSH, CDR2 LQKENI. The CDR3 loop is CASSPPSVRDTEAFF. CDR3 in DNA: TGTGCCAGCTCACCACCGTCTGTAAGGGACACTGAAGCTTTCTTT. Full variable domain (rest looked up from reference TRBV18 and TRBJ1-1): NAGVMQNPRHLVRRRGQEARLRCSPMKGHSHVYWYRQLPEEGLKFMVYLQKENIIDESGMPKERFSAEFPKEGPSILRIQQVVRGDSAAYFCASSPPSVRDTEAFFGQGTRLTVV.

This sequence joins TRBV6-5 and TRBJ1-2, with D perhaps matching TRBD1 (5 bases). There are 14 residues in the CDR3. CDR1 is MNHEY and CDR2 is SVGAGI in the germline V gene. Trimming removed 6 bases at V and 7 bases at J, with 18 bases between. The CDR3 here is CASSSQGTFLGYTF. The CDR3 bases are TGTGCCAGCAGCTCCCAAGGGACGTTTCTTGGCTACACCTTC.

This sequence joins TRBV10-3 and TRBJ2-2; 11 nucleotides line up with TRBD2. V was clipped by 0 bases and J by 3 bases; unmatched bases: 3. Germline CDR1 is ENHRY and CDR2 is SYGVKD. The CDR3 covers 17 residues. Written as DNA, the CDR3 is TGTGCCATCAGTGAGTCCCTAGCGGGAGGTGACACCGGGGAGCTGTTTTTT. Amino acids: CAISESLAGGDTGELFF.

This sequence joins TRBV30 and TRBJ1-3; D gene unclear. In germline, CDR1 is GTSNPN, CDR2 SVGIG (reference sequence). This CDR3 is built from 15 residues. Trimming shortened V by 0 bases and J by 0 bases, and 9 bases separated the two germline ends. The CDR3 protein is CAWSVHGLSGNTIYF. In DNA, the CDR3 is TGTGCCTGGAGTGTACATGGCCTCTCTGGAAACACCATATATTTT.